This T cell receptor (beta chain) stems from a study of blood T cells in healthy people across ages. The germline V gene has CDR1 LGHDT and CDR2 YNNKEL (reference sequence). With 4 bases clipped from V and 0 bases from J, the junction kept 4 bases outside the gene matches. This CDR3 has 15 amino acids. The authors ran a second PCR of about 6 to 12 cycles using a sample-barcoded 5' primer and a J-beta primer mix. TCRdb independently ran MiXCR on the 5' RACE reads; one entry per CDR3 protein. Of about 1,000,000 distinct CDR3 sequences listed, around 45% were seen once; the top ten hold approximately 17%.

The sample consisted of blood. This chain uses TRBV3-1 with TRBJ2-7, with TRBD2 identical over 9 bases. The clonotype originates from a woman aged 60-70 years in good health. The CDR3 region is CASSLASGTSYEQYF. The CDR3 DNA reads as TGTGCCAGCAGCCTCGCTAGCGGGACCTCCTACGAGCAGTACTTC.